The T cell receptor beta chain described here comes from a study of tumor-infiltrating lymphocytes in primary liver carcinoma. Study information: Yields of productive TCRbeta reads ranged from roughly 3.5 to 7.13 million per sample and were similar across tissue types.

Germline DNA was also extracted, while the blood RNA originated from unsorted whole blood. Infection with HBV was chronic in patients; they were treatment-naive. The authors made TCR beta cDNA from around 500 ng total RNA with a constant-region primer. Researchers made the TCR beta libraries by running three nested multiplex PCR rounds with slightly modified ARM-PCR. Each of the first two PCR rounds ran approximately 10 cycles with TRBV1-TRBV30 forward and C-beta reverse primers. TCRdb reanalysed the multiplex PCR reads using MiXCR and keeps one entry per CDR3 protein. The sample yields 190,000 or so distinct CDR3 sequences, around three fifths seen once. CDR1 and CDR2 from the germline V gene are SGHAT and FQNNGV. The CDR3 has 16 amino acids. This clonotype occurred once. At one boundary the junction diverges from the germline segment, which might be a read error.

The source material was peripheral blood. V is TRBV11-2 and J is TRBJ2-1; TRBD2 aligns across 9 bases. The clonotype comes from a woman aged 60 to 75 with primary liver carcinoma and hepatitis B virus infection. The CDR3 here is CGSSSRPSGRIYEQFF. For the CDR3, the DNA is TGTGGCAGCAGCTCGCGCCCCAGCGGGAGGATCTATGAGCAGTTCTTC.